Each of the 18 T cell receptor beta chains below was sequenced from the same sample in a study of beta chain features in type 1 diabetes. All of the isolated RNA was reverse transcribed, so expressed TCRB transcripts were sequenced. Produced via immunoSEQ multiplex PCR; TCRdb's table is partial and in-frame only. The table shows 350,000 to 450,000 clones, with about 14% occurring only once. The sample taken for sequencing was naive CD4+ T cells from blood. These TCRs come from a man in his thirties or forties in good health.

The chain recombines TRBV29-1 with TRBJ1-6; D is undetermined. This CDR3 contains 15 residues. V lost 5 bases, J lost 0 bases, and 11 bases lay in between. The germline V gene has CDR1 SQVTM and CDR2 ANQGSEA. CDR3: CSVRTGSSYNSPLHF. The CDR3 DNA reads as TGCAGCGTTAGGACGGGGAGCTCCTATAATTCACCCCTCCACTTT.

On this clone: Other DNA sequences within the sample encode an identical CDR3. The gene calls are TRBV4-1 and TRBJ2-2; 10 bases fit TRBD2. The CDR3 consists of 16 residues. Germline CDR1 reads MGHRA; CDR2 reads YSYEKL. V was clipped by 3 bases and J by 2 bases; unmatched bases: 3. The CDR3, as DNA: TGCGCCAGCAGCCATCCTAGCGGGGGAAACACCGGGGAGCTGTTTTTT. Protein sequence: CASSHPSGGNTGELFF.

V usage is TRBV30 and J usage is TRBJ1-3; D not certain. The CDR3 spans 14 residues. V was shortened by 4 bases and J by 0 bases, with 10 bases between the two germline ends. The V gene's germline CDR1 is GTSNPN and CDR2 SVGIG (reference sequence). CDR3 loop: CAWTLGISGNTIYF. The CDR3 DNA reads TGTGCCTGGACTCTGGGAATCTCTGGAAACACCATATATTTT. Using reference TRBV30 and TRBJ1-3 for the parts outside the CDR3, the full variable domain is SQTIHQWPATLVQPVGSPLSLECTVEGTSNPNLYWYRQAAGRGLQLLFYSVGIGQISSEVPQNLSASRPQDRQFILSSKKLLLSDSGFYLCAWTLGISGNTIYFGEGSWLTVV.

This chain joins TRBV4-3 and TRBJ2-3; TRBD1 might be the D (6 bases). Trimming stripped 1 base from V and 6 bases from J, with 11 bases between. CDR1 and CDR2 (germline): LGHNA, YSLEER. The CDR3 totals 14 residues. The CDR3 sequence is CASSQGRGGDTQYF. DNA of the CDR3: TGCGCCAGCAGCCAAGGCAGGGGTGGTGATACGCAGTATTTT.

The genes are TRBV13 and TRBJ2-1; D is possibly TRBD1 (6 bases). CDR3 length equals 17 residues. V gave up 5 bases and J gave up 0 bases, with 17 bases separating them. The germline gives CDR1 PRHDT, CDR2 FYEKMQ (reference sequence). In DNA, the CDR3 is TGTGCCAGCAGCCCGACAGGCCACAGACTCTCCTACAATGAGCAGTTCTTC. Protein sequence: CASSPTGHRLSYNEQFF.

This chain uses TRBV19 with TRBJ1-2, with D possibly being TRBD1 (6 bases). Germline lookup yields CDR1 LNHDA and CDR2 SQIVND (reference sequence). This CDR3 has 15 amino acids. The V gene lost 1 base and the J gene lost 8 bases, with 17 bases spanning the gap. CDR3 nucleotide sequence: TGTGCCAGTAGTATAGCGACAGGCGCTACGTGGGGCTACACCTTC. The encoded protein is CASSIATGATWGYTF.

The chain's CDR3 is CASSHGGSLATEAFF. As DNA, the CDR3 is TGTGCCAGCAGTCATGGGGGGAGCCTGGCCACTGAAGCTTTCTTT. J is TRBJ1-1 and V is TRBV25-1, with D possibly matching TRBD1 (5 bases). This CDR3 spans 15 amino acids. CDR1 and CDR2 from the germline V gene are MGHDK and SYGVNS. Trimming removed 5 bases at V and 4 bases at J, with 17 bases between.

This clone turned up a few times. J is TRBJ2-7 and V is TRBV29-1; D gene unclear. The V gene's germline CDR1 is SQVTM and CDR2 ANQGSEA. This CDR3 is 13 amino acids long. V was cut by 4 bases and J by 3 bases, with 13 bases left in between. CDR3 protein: CSVVQRAGYEQYF. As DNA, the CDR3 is TGCAGCGTTGTCCAAAGGGCAGGCTACGAGCAGTACTTC.

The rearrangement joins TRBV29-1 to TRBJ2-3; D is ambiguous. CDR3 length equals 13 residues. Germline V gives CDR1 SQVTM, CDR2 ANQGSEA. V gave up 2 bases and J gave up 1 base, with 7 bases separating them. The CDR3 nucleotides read TGCAGCGTTGAAAGGCAGGGCACAGATACGCAGTATTTT. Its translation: CSVERQGTDTQYF.

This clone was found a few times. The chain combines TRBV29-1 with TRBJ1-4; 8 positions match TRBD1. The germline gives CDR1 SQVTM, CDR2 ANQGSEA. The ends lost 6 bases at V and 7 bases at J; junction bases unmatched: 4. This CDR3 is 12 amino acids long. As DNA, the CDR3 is TGCAGCGTCAGGGGGCCACTTGAAAAACTGTTTTTT. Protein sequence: CSVRGPLEKLFF.

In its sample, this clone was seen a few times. In DNA, the CDR3 is TGTGCCAGCACCGGTCGGTCTGCTAGCACAGATACGCAGTATTTT. It yields the protein CASTGRSASTDTQYF. The chain joins TRBV6-5 to TRBJ2-3; D call uncertain. This CDR3 region has 15 residues. V was clipped by 7 bases and J by 0 bases, with 14 bases between them. Germline assignment: CDR1 MNHEY and CDR2 SVGAGI.

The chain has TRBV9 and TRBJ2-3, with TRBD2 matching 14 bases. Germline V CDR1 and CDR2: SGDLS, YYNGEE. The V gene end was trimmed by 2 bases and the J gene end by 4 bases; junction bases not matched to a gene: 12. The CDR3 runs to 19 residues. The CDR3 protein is CASSVLSGTSGSVADTQYF. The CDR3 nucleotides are TGTGCCAGCAGCGTCCTATCCGGGACTAGCGGGAGCGTAGCAGATACGCAGTATTTT.

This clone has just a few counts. CDR3 region: CASSLTGGANYGYTF. The CDR3 bases are TGTGCCAGCAGCTTGACAGGGGGAGCTAACTATGGCTACACCTTC. The genes are TRBV5-6 and TRBJ1-2; TRBD1 matches at 8 bases. The CDR3 length is 15 residues. CDR1 and CDR2 from the germline V gene are SGHDT and YYEEEE. With 1 base clipped from V and 0 bases from J, the junction kept 2 bases outside the gene matches.

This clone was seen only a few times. The CDR3 DNA reads TGCGCCAGCAGCCAAGACAACAGGGCCTCGGAGACCCAGTACTTC. This encodes CASSQDNRASETQYF. The chain is built from TRBV4-1 and TRBJ2-5; tentatively, D is TRBD1 (6 bases). V was pared by 0 bases and J by 5 bases, with 13 bases between. Germline V gives CDR1 MGHRA, CDR2 YSYEKL. The CDR3 length is 15 residues.

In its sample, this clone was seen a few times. The CDR3 nucleotides are TGTGCCATCAGTGGGACACGGACTAACTATGGCTACACCTTC. Amino acid sequence: CAISGTRTNYGYTF. The chain carries TRBV10-3 and TRBJ1-2, with D perhaps matching TRBD1 (5 bases). V was trimmed by 4 bases and J by 0 bases, leaving 9 bases between them. Germline CDR1 reads ENHRY; CDR2 reads SYGVKD. There are 14 residues in the CDR3.

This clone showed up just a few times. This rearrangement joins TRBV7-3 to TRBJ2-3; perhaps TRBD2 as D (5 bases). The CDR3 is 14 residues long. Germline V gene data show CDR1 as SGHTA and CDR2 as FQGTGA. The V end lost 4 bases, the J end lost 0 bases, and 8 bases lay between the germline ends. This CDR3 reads CASSSPSSTDTQYF. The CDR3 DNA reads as TGTGCCAGCAGCTCCCCTAGCAGCACAGATACGCAGTATTTT.

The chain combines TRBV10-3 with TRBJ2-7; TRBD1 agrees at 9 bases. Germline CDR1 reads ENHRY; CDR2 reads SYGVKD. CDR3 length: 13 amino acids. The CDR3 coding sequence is TGTGCAACCTCGGGACAGGGTATGGGGGAGCAGTACTTC. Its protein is CATSGQGMGEQYF.

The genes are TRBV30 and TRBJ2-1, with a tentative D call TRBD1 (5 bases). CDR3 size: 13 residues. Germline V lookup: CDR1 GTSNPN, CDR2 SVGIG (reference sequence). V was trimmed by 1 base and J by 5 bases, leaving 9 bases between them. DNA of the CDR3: TGTGCCTGGAGTGAGGACATAAACAATGAGCAGTTCTTC. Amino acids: CAWSEDINNEQFF.